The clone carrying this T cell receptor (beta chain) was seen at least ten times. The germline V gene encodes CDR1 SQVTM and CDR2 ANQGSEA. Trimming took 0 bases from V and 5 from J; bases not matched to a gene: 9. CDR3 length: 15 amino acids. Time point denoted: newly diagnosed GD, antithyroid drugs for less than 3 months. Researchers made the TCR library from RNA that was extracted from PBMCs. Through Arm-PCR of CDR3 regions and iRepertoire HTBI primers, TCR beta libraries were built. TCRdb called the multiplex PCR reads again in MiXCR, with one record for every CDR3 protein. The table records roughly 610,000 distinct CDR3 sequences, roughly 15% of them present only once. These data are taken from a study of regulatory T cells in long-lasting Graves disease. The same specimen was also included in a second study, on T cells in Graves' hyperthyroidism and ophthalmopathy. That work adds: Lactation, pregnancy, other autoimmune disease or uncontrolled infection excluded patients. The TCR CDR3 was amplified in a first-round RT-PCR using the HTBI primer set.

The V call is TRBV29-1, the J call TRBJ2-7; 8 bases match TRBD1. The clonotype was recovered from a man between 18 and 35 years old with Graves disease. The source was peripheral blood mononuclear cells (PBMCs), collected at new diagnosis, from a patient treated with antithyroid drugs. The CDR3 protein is CSVEDGAGGGDEQYF. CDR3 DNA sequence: TGCAGCGTTGAAGATGGGGCAGGGGGCGGCGACGAGCAGTACTTC.